The 8 T cell receptor beta chains in this list originate from one sample, sequenced in a study of OX40 agonist ivuxolimab in advanced cancers. Assay: immunoSEQ multiplex PCR; the TCRdb copy retains only in-frame clones and omits some. There are roughly 92,000 clones in the sample; around nine tenths occur only once, and 0.65% to 0.85% lies in the top ten. The sample was CD4+ or CD8+ T cells sorted from blood, taken in a trial of the OX40 agonist ivuxolimab. These receptors were obtained from an adult with an advanced solid tumor such as melanoma, head and neck, liver or kidney cancer.

The chain has TRBV13 and TRBJ2-7; the D gene is possibly TRBD2 (6 bases). The V end was cut by 5 bases, the J end by 1 base, with 12 bases between. The CDR3 has 14 amino acids. Per the germline V gene, CDR1 is PRHDT and CDR2 is FYEKMQ (reference sequence). For the CDR3, the DNA is TGTGCCAGCAGCCAATTGACTAGATCCTACGAGCAGTACTTC. It encodes CASSQLTRSYEQYF.

This clone came up once. The chain couples TRBV5-1 to TRBJ2-2, with 7 bases fitting TRBD1. CDR1 and CDR2 from the germline V gene are SGHRS and YFSETQ. This CDR3 comprises 13 residues. V gave up 2 bases and J gave up 6 bases; unmatched junction bases: 1. The CDR3 nucleotides read TGCGCCAGCAGCTTCGACAGGGCCGGGGAGCTGTTTTTT. Translation gives CASSFDRAGELFF. The entire variable domain, with the rest obtained from reference TRBV5-1 and TRBJ2-2, is as follows: KAGVTQTPRYLIKTRGQQVTLSCSPISGHRSVSWYQQTPGQGLQFLFEYFSETQRNKGNFPGRFSGRQFSNSRSEMNVSTLELGDSALYLCASSFDRAGELFFGEGSRLTVL.

This clone has just one count. CDR3 DNA: TGTGCCAGTAGTTCCGACAGGGTACGCTACACCTTC. This codes for CASSSDRVRYTF. The V gene is TRBV19, the J gene TRBJ1-2; 7 nucleotides match TRBD1. The germline V gene has CDR1 LNHDA and CDR2 SQIVND (reference sequence). V gave up 5 bases and J gave up 9 bases; unmatched junction bases: 6. This CDR3 has 12 residues.

The rearrangement links TRBV5-5 to TRBJ2-7, with 9 positions matching TRBD1. V gave up 5 bases and J gave up 3 bases; unmatched junction bases: 9. The CDR3 runs to 15 residues. Germline lookup yields CDR1 SGHKS and CDR2 YYEKEE (reference sequence). The CDR3 sequence is CASSMMGQGLYEQYF. The CDR3 DNA is TGTGCCAGCAGTATGATGGGACAGGGCCTCTACGAGCAGTACTTC.

This rearrangement joins TRBV9 to TRBJ2-1, with 7 positions matching TRBD2. The CDR3 length is 14 residues. Trimming cost V 4 bases and J 6 bases; bases outside gene matches: 7. In germline, CDR1 is SGDLS, CDR2 YYNGEE. CDR3 in DNA: TGTGCCAGCAGCCTTCCGACTAGCCGCAATGAGCAGTTCTTC. It translates to CASSLPTSRNEQFF.

The CDR3, as DNA: TGTGCCAGCAGCCTAAACAGGGGGCAAAGATCTATGAACACTGAAGCTTTCTTT. Residues: CASSLNRGQRSMNTEAFF. The chain couples TRBV7-9 to TRBJ1-1, with 9 bases identical to TRBD1. The CDR3 contains 18 residues. After removal of 5 bases from V and 0 bases from J, the junction contained 13 bases not matched to a gene. Per germline, CDR1 SEHNR and CDR2 FQNEAQ (reference sequence).

The chain joins TRBV29-1 to TRBJ1-1; 11 bases are shared with TRBD1. Germline V CDR1 and CDR2: SQVTM, ANQGSEA. The CDR3 has 14 residues. V dropped 4 bases and J dropped 5; count of bases not matched to a gene: 6. DNA for the CDR3: TGCAGCGTTGGCGGGACAGGGGGTCAAACTGAAGCTTTCTTT. This encodes CSVGGTGGQTEAFF.

Only a few counts were recorded for this clone. This chain connects TRBV7-9 to TRBJ1-1, with D perhaps matching TRBD1 (5 bases). Germline V lookup: CDR1 SEHNR, CDR2 FQNEAQ (reference sequence). The ends were cut back, 6 bases at V and 2 bases at J, with 10 bases in the middle. The CDR3 has 13 residues. CDR3 residues: CASRLTVNTEAFF. The CDR3 DNA reads as TGTGCCAGCAGACTGACAGTTAACACTGAAGCTTTCTTT. The full variable domain, rest sourced from reference TRBV7-9 and TRBJ1-1, is DTGVSQNPRHKITKRGQNVTFRCDPISEHNRLYWYRQTLGQGPEFLTYFQNEAQLEKSRLLSDRFSAERPKGSFSTLEIQRTEQGDSAMYLCASRLTVNTEAFFGQGTRLTVV.